This passage covers 14 T cell receptor beta chains from one sample sequenced in a study of blood T cell dynamics during melanoma immunotherapy. Time point defined: pre-treatment baseline. The repertoire was sequenced with immunoSEQ multiplex PCR; TCRdb's copy has only in-frame clones and lacks some. The sample contains about 13,000 clones, about 90% of which appear only once. Sequenced here: blood, sampled from a patient treated with checkpoint blockade. The receptors were sampled from a human donor with melanoma.

This clone is a singleton in its sample. The V gene is TRBV5-4, the J gene TRBJ2-4; 12 bases agree with TRBD1. The CDR3 runs to 18 residues. V was clipped by 4 bases and J by 1 base; unmatched bases: 9. CDR1 and CDR2 from the germline V gene are SGHNT and YYREEE (reference sequence). The chain's CDR3 is CASSPMPGQGAAKNIQYF. The DNA for the CDR3 is TGTGCCAGCAGCCCGATGCCGGGACAGGGGGCGGCCAAAAACATTCAGTACTTC.

This chain joins TRBV4-3 and TRBJ1-1; TRBD1 aligns across 7 bases. The length of the CDR3 is 14 residues. V dropped 4 bases and J dropped 5; count of bases not matched to a gene: 7. Germline CDR1 is LGHNA and CDR2 is YSLEER. This chain's CDR3 is CASSPATGRTEAFF. The CDR3 nucleotides are TGCGCCAGCAGCCCCGCGACAGGGCGAACTGAAGCTTTCTTT.

This clone was seen only a few times. V is TRBV19 and J is TRBJ1-5; 8 bases line up with TRBD1. This CDR3 contains 14 residues. CDR1 is LNHDA and CDR2 is SQIVND in the germline V gene (reference sequence). J lost 10 bases, V lost 6 bases, and 11 bases had no gene match. The CDR3 sequence: CASSEGQGGYPQHF. CDR3 coding DNA: TGTGCCAGTAGCGAAGGACAGGGCGGATATCCCCAGCATTTT. The entire variable domain, with the rest obtained from reference TRBV19 and TRBJ1-5, is as follows: DGGITQSPKYLFRKEGQNVTLSCEQNLNHDAMYWYRQDPGQGLRLIYYSQIVNDFQKGDIAEGYSVSREKKESFPLTVTSAQKNPTAFYLCASSEGQGGYPQHFGDGTRLSIL.

This rearrangement joins TRBV4-3 to TRBJ1-4, with D hard to call. The length of the CDR3 is 17 residues. In germline, CDR1 is LGHNA, CDR2 YSLEER. Trimming left V 0 bases short and J 2 bases short, with 13 bases between. For the CDR3, the DNA is TGCGCCAGCAGCCAAGACCCAAGAGGTGTCACTAATGAAAAACTGTTTTTT. It specifies CASSQDPRGVTNEKLFF.

The rearrangement links TRBV29-1 to TRBJ1-3; D is possibly TRBD1 (5 bases). The CDR3 covers 13 residues. V was trimmed by 0 bases and J by 4 bases, leaving 7 bases between them. CDR1 SQVTM and CDR2 ANQGSEA come from the germline V gene. The CDR3 nucleotides are TGCAGCGTTGAAGACAGGGCCGGAAACACCATATATTTT. Translation gives CSVEDRAGNTIYF.

The chain joins TRBV7-9 to TRBJ2-1; 12 bases align to TRBD2. With V trimmed by 5 bases and J by 10 bases, 3 bases remained unmatched. Germline V gene lookup returns CDR1 SEHNR and CDR2 FQNEAQ (reference sequence). The CDR3 runs to 13 residues. CDR3 region: CASSPTSGGEQFF. The DNA of the CDR3 is TGTGCCAGCAGCCCCACTAGCGGGGGGGAGCAGTTCTTC.

This chain uses TRBV28 with TRBJ2-3, with 9 bases matching TRBD1. V shed 7 bases and J 2 bases; nucleotides not matched to a gene: 13. The CDR3 is 17 amino acids. Germline-derived CDR1 and CDR2 are MDHEN and SYDVKM. Written as DNA, the CDR3 is TGTGCCAGCACCGTTATAAGCGGGACAGGGACCACAGATACGCAGTATTTT. This translates into CASTVISGTGTTDTQYF.

The chain recombines TRBV30 with TRBJ1-6; maybe TRBD1 (5 bases). The CDR3 totals 15 residues. Germline V lookup: CDR1 GTSNPN, CDR2 SVGIG (reference sequence). V lost 0 bases, J lost 8 bases, and 14 bases lay in between. The CDR3 sequence: CAWSVRGQGHSPLHF. CDR3 nucleotides: TGTGCCTGGAGTGTAAGGGGTCAGGGTCATTCACCCCTCCACTTT. The full variable domain, its missing parts supplied by reference TRBV30 and TRBJ1-6, is SQTIHQWPATLVQPVGSPLSLECTVEGTSNPNLYWYRQAAGRGLQLLFYSVGIGQISSEVPQNLSASRPQDRQFILSSKKLLLSDSGFYLCAWSVRGQGHSPLHFGNGTRLTVT.

This sequence joins TRBV15 and TRBJ1-3; TRBD1 is a possible D gene (5 bases). This CDR3 has 15 amino acids. Trimming pared 0 bases from V and 2 bases from J, leaving 8 bases between. From germline, CDR1 is LNHNV and CDR2 YYDKDF (reference sequence). CDR3 sequence: CATSRERGPGNTIYF. CDR3 DNA sequence: TGTGCCACCAGCAGAGAGCGGGGCCCTGGAAACACCATATATTTT.

The CDR3 sequence: CASSVAGALDTIYF. In DNA, the CDR3 is TGTGCCAGCAGCGTAGCAGGGGCGTTAGACACCATATATTTT. The chain joins TRBV9 to TRBJ1-3; maybe TRBD1 (6 bases). This CDR3 comprises 14 residues. Germline CDR1 and CDR2: SGDLS and YYNGEE. Between the trimmed V and J ends, which lost 0 bases and 8 bases, there was a span of 12 bases.

This clone was observed a handful of times. The chain recombines TRBV2 with TRBJ2-7; no clear D gene. The CDR3 loop spans 12 amino acids. The V and J ends lost 2 bases and 3 bases respectively, with 5 bases between them. The germline V gene encodes CDR1 SNHLY and CDR2 FYNNEI. CDR3 in amino acids: CASSEIRYEQYF. The CDR3 DNA is TGTGCCAGCAGTGAAATCCGCTACGAGCAGTACTTC.

This clone was recorded once. This chain joins TRBV5-4 and TRBJ1-2; D not certain. CDR1 and CDR2 from the germline V gene are SGHNT and YYREEE (reference sequence). The CDR3 loop spans 15 amino acids. The germline V and J ends were trimmed by 0 bases and 0 bases, with 9 bases remaining between them. The CDR3 reads CASSLVTVANYGYTF. The CDR3, as DNA: TGTGCCAGCAGCTTGGTTACAGTAGCTAACTATGGCTACACCTTC.

The chain has TRBV18 and TRBJ2-2; 7 positions agree with TRBD1. Germline V gene sequence: CDR1 KGHSH, CDR2 LQKENI. Trimming took 3 bases from V and 0 from J; bases not matched to a gene: 7. The CDR3 has 17 amino acids. The CDR3 spells CASSPPGTDANTGELFF. DNA for the CDR3: TGTGCCAGCTCACCTCCGGGGACAGACGCGAACACCGGGGAGCTGTTTTTT. Together with reference TRBV18 and TRBJ2-2, the CDR3 gives the full variable domain: NAGVMQNPRHLVRRRGQEARLRCSPMKGHSHVYWYRQLPEEGLKFMVYLQKENIIDESGMPKERFSAEFPKEGPSILRIQQVVRGDSAAYFCASSPPGTDANTGELFFGEGSRLTVL.

The CDR3 DNA reads TGTGCCAGCAGTCCGACAGACACTTATGGCTACACCTTC. This gives the protein CASSPTDTYGYTF. The gene calls are TRBV27 and TRBJ1-2; a possible D gene is TRBD1 (5 bases). This CDR3 comprises 13 residues. Deletions cut 5 bases from V and 5 bases from J, with 12 bases between. CDR1 is MNHEY, CDR2 SMNVEV, per germline (reference sequence).